Following are 21 T cell receptor beta chains from one sample sequenced in a study of blood T cell repertoires in COVID-19. Assay used: immunoSEQ multiplex PCR; TCRdb lists only in-frame clones, some missing. The sample consists of over 200,000 clones, 88% of them appearing once. Sequencing was done on a sample of peripheral blood. The receptor source for this set is a woman in her sixties with acute or convalescent COVID-19.

The V and J genes are TRBV28 and TRBJ1-2, with no clear D. The CDR3 length is 12 residues. CDR1 and CDR2 (germline): MDHEN, SYDVKM. V lost 2 bases, J lost 8 bases, and 9 bases lay in between. CDR3 DNA: TGTGCCAGCAGTTTAAGGCCAGGCGGCTACACCTTC. Protein: CASSLRPGGYTF.

The rearrangement uses TRBV6-5 and TRBJ1-1; D is unresolved. The CDR3 spans 13 residues. Trimming shortened V by 5 bases and J by 2 bases, and 9 bases separated the two germline ends. Germline V gene lookup returns CDR1 MNHEY and CDR2 SVGAGI. The CDR3 bases are TGTGCCAGCAGTAAGGAGATCAACACTGAAGCTTTCTTT. This codes for CASSKEINTEAFF.

The chain uses TRBV7-9 and TRBJ1-3, with D possibly TRBD1 on 5 matching bases. Germline assignment: CDR1 SEHNR and CDR2 FQNEAQ (reference sequence). This CDR3 is built from 11 residues. The germline V and J ends were trimmed by 7 bases and 10 bases, with 11 bases remaining between them. CDR3 nucleotide sequence: TGTGCCAGCACCCCCGGGGGTACCATATATTTT. Encoded protein: CASTPGGTIYF.

The genes are TRBV6-5 and TRBJ1-1, with D tentatively TRBD1 (6 bases). V was trimmed by 6 bases and J by 2 bases, leaving 13 bases between them. Germline V gene data show CDR1 as MNHEY and CDR2 as SVGAGI. The CDR3 has 14 amino acids. CDR3 protein: CASRLRGGNTEAFF. The CDR3 DNA sequence: TGTGCCAGCAGACTTAGGGGGGGAAACACTGAAGCTTTCTTT.

This chain joins TRBV11-2 and TRBJ1-6, with 10 bases matching TRBD1. The V gene's germline CDR1 is SGHAT and CDR2 FQNNGV. CDR3 size: 19 residues. V trimming: 1 base; J trimming: 6 bases; junction bases outside the gene matches: 12. The CDR3: CASSLGMATGGLPNSPLHF. The CDR3, as DNA: TGTGCCAGCAGCTTAGGAATGGCGACAGGGGGCCTTCCTAATTCACCCCTCCACTTT.

The chain couples TRBV10-3 to TRBJ2-7, with 10 bases fitting TRBD1. The CDR3 has 15 amino acids. Germline assignment: CDR1 ENHRY and CDR2 SYGVKD. The junction had 7 bases not matched to a gene; V was cut back by 4 bases and J by 4 bases. CDR3 sequence (DNA): TGTGCCATCAGTGGTAGGGACAGGGGAGGGTACGAGCAGTACTTC. Translation gives CAISGRDRGGYEQYF.

The V and J genes are TRBV30 and TRBJ1-1; the D gene is possibly TRBD1 (5 bases). Germline CDR1 is GTSNPN and CDR2 is SVGIG (reference sequence). The V end was cut by 0 bases, the J end by 1 base, with 27 bases between. This CDR3 comprises 20 residues. CDR3 DNA: TGTGCCTGGAGTGTACGGGGGGTTATAGCCAAAAGTTGGACGAACACTGAAGCTTTCTTT. It specifies CAWSVRGVIAKSWTNTEAFF.

J is TRBJ2-7 and V is TRBV11-3; D is possibly TRBD1 (6 bases). CDR1 is SGHNT, CDR2 YENEEA, per germline. Trimming removed 5 bases at V and 3 bases at J, with 8 bases between. The CDR3 contains 12 residues. For the CDR3, the DNA is TGTGCCAGCAGCCGGGACAACTACGAGCAGTACTTC. Translated: CASSRDNYEQYF. Full variable domain (remainder filled in from reference TRBV11-3 and TRBJ2-7): EAGVVQSPRYKIIEKKQPVAFWCNPISGHNTLYWYLQNLGQGPELLIRYENEEAVDDSQLPKDRFSAERLKGVDSTLKIQPAELGDSAVYLCASSRDNYEQYFGPGTRLTVT.

The genes are TRBV9 and TRBJ2-5; 10 bases line up with TRBD2. The V segment lost 2 bases and the J segment 5 bases; nucleotides outside the gene matches: 6. CDR3 length: 15 amino acids. CDR1 SGDLS and CDR2 YYNGEE come from the germline V gene. The CDR3 reads CASSVGASGSETQYF. The CDR3 nucleotides read TGTGCCAGCAGCGTTGGGGCTAGCGGGAGTGAGACCCAGTACTTC.

This clone was observed a handful of times. The chain carries TRBV5-1 and TRBJ2-3; 8 nucleotides align to TRBD1. From germline, CDR1 is SGHRS and CDR2 YFSETQ. The CDR3 spans 15 residues. J was trimmed by 3 bases and V by 2 bases; bases with no gene match: 5. This CDR3 reads CASSLGQGRTDTQYF. The CDR3, as DNA: TGCGCCAGCAGCTTAGGACAGGGAAGAACAGATACGCAGTATTTT.

This clone was recorded once. This CDR3 is CASSRMGGAGGEAFF. For the CDR3, the DNA is TGTGCCAGCAGCCGGATGGGGGGGGCAGGGGGCGAAGCTTTCTTT. The rearrangement uses TRBV7-2 and TRBJ1-1, with TRBD1 matching over 8 bases. Losses at the gene ends were 5 bases for V and 8 bases for J; bases not matched to a gene: 13. The V gene's germline CDR1 is SGHTA and CDR2 FQGNSA. This CDR3 region has 15 residues.

This clone was detected once. The rearrangement uses TRBV29-1 and TRBJ2-7, with 8 bases identical to TRBD1. V gave up 7 bases and J gave up 2 bases; unmatched junction bases: 7. The germline V gene encodes CDR1 SQVTM and CDR2 ANQGSEA. This CDR3 is 13 amino acids long. CDR3: CSGKDRATYEQYF. CDR3 bases: TGCAGCGGTAAGGACAGGGCTACCTACGAGCAGTACTTC.

The V call is TRBV18, the J call TRBJ2-1; D is unresolved. The CDR3 runs to 13 residues. Germline V gene sequence: CDR1 KGHSH, CDR2 LQKENI. V lost 3 bases and J lost 6, with 9 bases in between. CDR3 loop: CASSPSFGNEQFF. In DNA, the CDR3 is TGTGCCAGCTCACCGTCATTCGGCAATGAGCAGTTCTTC.

The rearrangement uses TRBV9 and TRBJ2-3, with 9 bases matching TRBD2. Germline V gene sequence: CDR1 SGDLS, CDR2 YYNGEE. There are 18 residues in the CDR3. The V and J ends lost 3 bases and 2 bases, in that order; junction bases with no gene match: 13. This CDR3 reads CASSDGLFLAGHTDTQYF. In nucleotides, the CDR3 is TGTGCCAGCAGCGACGGCCTCTTTCTAGCGGGACACACAGATACGCAGTATTTT.

The chain is built from TRBV29-1 and TRBJ1-2; D is undetermined. The CDR3 has 12 residues. V lost 7 bases and J lost 0, with 9 bases in between. CDR1 is SQVTM and CDR2 is ANQGSEA in the germline V gene. CDR3: CSADTTNYGYTF. In DNA, the CDR3 is TGCAGCGCAGACACGACTAACTATGGCTACACCTTC.

This clone was counted once. The genes are TRBV4-1 and TRBJ2-7; the match to TRBD2 covers 8 bases. Germline V CDR1 and CDR2: MGHRA, YSYEKL. V shed 1 base and J 3 bases; nucleotides not matched to a gene: 14. The CDR3 contains 18 residues. CDR3 sequence reads: CASSQVVVLASGFYEQYF. CDR3 coding DNA: TGCGCCAGCAGCCAAGTCGTCGTGTTGGCTAGCGGGTTCTACGAGCAGTACTTC.

The chain has TRBV27 and TRBJ1-6, with a possible D match to TRBD1 (5 bases). Germline lookup yields CDR1 MNHEY and CDR2 SMNVEV (reference sequence). The V and J ends lost 4 bases and 11 bases respectively, with 18 bases between them. The CDR3 is 15 residues long. The CDR3 nucleotides read TGTGCCAGCAGTTCCGACAGCGTCCGGGGGGCACCCCTCCACTTT. Translating gives CASSSDSVRGAPLHF.

This clone was picked up one time. V is TRBV20-1 and J is TRBJ2-7; TRBD2 matches 7 bases. Germline values: CDR1 DFQATT, CDR2 SNEGSKA (reference sequence). The CDR3 totals 13 residues. J lost 3 bases, V lost 3 bases, and 5 bases had no gene match. The CDR3 is CSASRASGYEQYF. The CDR3 region has the DNA TGCAGTGCTAGTCGTGCTAGCGGCTACGAGCAGTACTTC.

This chain links TRBV19 with TRBJ2-7, with TRBD1 matching over 7 bases. Germline V gene data show CDR1 as LNHDA and CDR2 as SQIVND (reference sequence). The CDR3 length is 15 residues. The ends lost 4 bases at V and 6 bases at J; junction bases unmatched: 12. DNA for the CDR3: TGTGCCAGTAGTAAGGGAAGAACAGGGGCCGCCGAGCAGTACTTC. Translated: CASSKGRTGAAEQYF.

This chain joins TRBV28 and TRBJ2-1; TRBD2 is a possible D gene (6 bases). V was shortened by 2 bases and J by 8 bases, with 28 bases between the two germline ends. Per germline, CDR1 MDHEN and CDR2 SYDVKM. CDR3 length: 19 amino acids. The chain's CDR3 is CASSLQARLGLLPGDEQFF. Written as DNA, the CDR3 is TGTGCCAGCAGTTTACAAGCGCGCCTGGGACTCCTTCCCGGGGATGAGCAGTTCTTC.

The rearrangement joins TRBV28 to TRBJ1-5; tentatively, D is TRBD1 (6 bases). The CDR3 has 16 amino acids. CDR1 is MDHEN and CDR2 is SYDVKM in the germline V gene. The V gene lost 3 bases and the J gene lost 3 bases, with 15 bases spanning the gap. The CDR3 protein is CASSFGGQRNNQPQHF. CDR3 DNA: TGTGCCAGCAGTTTCGGGGGGCAGCGGAACAATCAGCCCCAGCATTTT.